Below are 30 T cell receptor beta chains sequenced from a single sample in a study of blood T cell repertoires in COVID-19. The repertoire was sequenced with immunoSEQ multiplex PCR; TCRdb's copy has only in-frame clones and lacks some. The table has about 250,000 clones, approximately 85% seen once. Sequenced: peripheral blood. These receptors all stem from a human donor with COVID-19, enrolled during active disease. The donor label of this sample is uncertain.

This clone appeared once. CDR3 DNA: TGTGCCAGCAGTGCTACAGTCTCTGGGGCCAACGTCCTGACTTTC. This codes for CASSATVSGANVLTF. This sequence joins TRBV2 and TRBJ2-6; D gene ambiguous. CDR3 length equals 15 residues. The ends were cut back, 4 bases at V and 0 bases at J, with 7 bases in the middle. Germline CDR1 SNHLY, CDR2 FYNNEI.

Concerning this clone itself: Other DNA sequences from this sample encode an identical CDR3 as well. The V and J genes are TRBV5-1 and TRBJ2-1; D might be TRBD1 (6 bases). Germline V gives CDR1 SGHRS, CDR2 YFSETQ. CDR3 length: 15 residues. The V gene lost 4 bases and the J gene lost 0 bases, with 11 bases spanning the gap. The CDR3 DNA follows: TGCGCCAGCAGCGCCGGACAGACCTCCTACAATGAGCAGTTCTTC. Its protein is CASSAGQTSYNEQFF.

The rearrangement links TRBV7-3 to TRBJ2-3; tentative D call: TRBD2 (5 bases). The germline gives CDR1 SGHTA, CDR2 FQGTGA. This CDR3 comprises 15 residues. Between the trimmed V and J ends, which lost 2 bases and 0 bases, there was a span of 9 bases. The CDR3 here is CASSLGSPSTDTQYF. The CDR3 nucleotides read TGTGCCAGCAGCTTAGGGAGCCCTAGCACAGATACGCAGTATTTT.

This clone came up once. The chain recombines TRBV5-6 with TRBJ2-3; 12 bases line up with TRBD2. The V gene end was trimmed by 0 bases and the J gene end by 9 bases; junction bases not matched to a gene: 5. This CDR3 contains 15 residues. CDR1 and CDR2 (germline): SGHDT, YYEEEE. CDR3 residues: CASSLEPSGRATQYF. The CDR3 DNA follows: TGTGCCAGCAGCTTGGAGCCTAGCGGGAGGGCAACGCAGTATTTT.

The chain uses TRBV28 and TRBJ1-2; TRBD1 might be the D (6 bases). This CDR3 has 13 amino acids. Trimming removed 3 bases from V and 3 bases from J, with 8 bases in between. The germline CDR1 and CDR2 sequences are MDHEN and SYDVKM. The CDR3 loop reads CASSLGAYYGYTF. The CDR3 bases are TGTGCCAGCAGTTTGGGGGCCTACTATGGCTACACCTTC.

This chain joins TRBV18 and TRBJ2-7, with TRBD2 identical over 8 bases. The CDR3 consists of 14 residues. The ends lost 3 bases at V and 4 bases at J; junction bases unmatched: 5. CDR1 is KGHSH, CDR2 LQKENI, per germline. The CDR3 bases are TGTGCCAGCTCACCGAGCGGGAGATCTTACGAGCAGTACTTC. It translates to CASSPSGRSYEQYF.

The genes are TRBV5-8 and TRBJ2-7, with 7 nucleotides matching TRBD1. This CDR3 is built from 17 residues. The germline V gene has CDR1 SGHTS and CDR2 YDEGEE. Trimming cost V 0 bases and J 2 bases; bases outside gene matches: 11. The CDR3 DNA sequence: TGTGCCAGCAGCTTGGCCCACGGGACAGCAACCACCTACGAGCAGTACTTC. This codes for CASSLAHGTATTYEQYF.

The chain links TRBV7-9 to TRBJ1-1, with D possibly TRBD1 on 6 matching bases. CDR3 size: 14 residues. V lost 5 bases, J lost 6 bases, and 16 bases lay in between. Germline CDR1 reads SEHNR; CDR2 reads FQNEAQ (reference sequence). The CDR3 nucleotides read TGTGCCAGCAGCCCGGGGGGCAGGTTATCTGAAGCTTTCTTT. Translated, it gives CASSPGGRLSEAFF.

The genes are TRBV29-1 and TRBJ2-3; 7 bases align to TRBD2. This CDR3 region has 15 residues. V lost 7 bases and J lost 2; bases outside the gene matches: 12. Germline CDR1 reads SQVTM; CDR2 reads ANQGSEA. This chain's CDR3 is CSAPTASGHTDTQYF. For the CDR3, the DNA is TGCAGCGCACCAACGGCTAGCGGCCACACAGATACGCAGTATTTT.

To note about this clone: Other nucleotide sequences in the sample specify the same CDR3. This rearrangement joins TRBV5-1 to TRBJ2-5, with 7 bases lining up with TRBD2. Per the germline V gene, CDR1 is SGHRS and CDR2 is YFSETQ. With 1 base clipped from V and 2 bases from J, the junction kept 2 bases outside the gene matches. This CDR3 contains 14 residues. For the CDR3, the DNA is TGCGCCAGCAGCTTGCTGGGAGGGCAAGAGACCCAGTACTTC. Encoded protein: CASSLLGGQETQYF.

This chain links TRBV5-1 with TRBJ1-1; the D gene is possibly TRBD1 (5 bases). Germline V gene lookup returns CDR1 SGHRS and CDR2 YFSETQ. There are 16 residues in the CDR3. V was trimmed by 0 bases and J by 3 bases, leaving 15 bases between them. CDR3 sequence reads: CASSLDAGTGYTEAFF. Here the CDR3 DNA reads TGCGCCAGCAGCTTGGACGCCGGAACAGGCTACACTGAAGCTTTCTTT.

V gene TRBV6-1 combines with J gene TRBJ2-7; TRBD2 agrees at 7 bases. CDR3 length: 18 amino acids. V shed 2 bases, J shed 3 bases, and the junction held 16 bases outside the gene matches. Germline V gives CDR1 MNHNS, CDR2 SASEGT. The CDR3 loop reads CASSEFAQLGTKIYEQYF. The DNA of the CDR3 is TGTGCCAGCAGTGAATTTGCCCAGCTTGGGACTAAAATCTACGAGCAGTACTTC.

This rearrangement joins TRBV7-9 to TRBJ1-2; maybe TRBD1 (5 bases). The length of the CDR3 is 14 residues. CDR1 is SEHNR, CDR2 FQNEAQ, per germline (reference sequence). Trimming pared 0 bases from V and 6 bases from J, leaving 11 bases between. The CDR3, as DNA: TGTGCCAGCAGCTTAGCGCGTCAGGGCGATGGCTACACCTTC. It translates to CASSLARQGDGYTF.

J is TRBJ1-2 and V is TRBV19; TRBD1 might be the D (6 bases). Looked up from germline, CDR1 is LNHDA and CDR2 is SQIVND (reference sequence). Trimming stripped 7 bases from V and 0 bases from J, with 21 bases between. The CDR3 is made up of 17 amino acids. The CDR3 is CASKGPFGQGPNYGYTF. As DNA, the CDR3 is TGTGCCAGTAAGGGCCCGTTTGGCCAGGGGCCTAACTATGGCTACACCTTC.

This chain links TRBV28 with TRBJ1-1; TRBD1 aligns across 7 bases. CDR3 length: 16 residues. In germline, CDR1 is MDHEN, CDR2 SYDVKM. V lost 7 bases and J lost 1; bases outside the gene matches: 12. The CDR3 DNA reads as TGTGCCAGCATGGTACGGACAGGTAAGGGGAACACTGAAGCTTTCTTT. Translating it yields CASMVRTGKGNTEAFF.

V is TRBV5-1 and J is TRBJ1-2, with D possibly TRBD1 on 5 matching bases. V lost 4 bases to trimming and J lost 8 bases, with 18 bases between them. There are 14 residues in the CDR3. Germline CDR1 is SGHRS and CDR2 is YFSETQ. The CDR3 DNA reads TGCGCCAGCAGCCTCATTAGGGGCGGAGAGGGCTACACCTTC. It specifies CASSLIRGGEGYTF.

V is TRBV6-2 or TRBV6-3 and J is TRBJ2-5, with D tentatively TRBD1 (6 bases). The CDR3 is 15 amino acids. V was cut by 6 bases and J by 1 base, with 15 bases left in between. Germline V lookup: CDR1 MNHEY, CDR2 SVGEGT. CDR3 residues: CASSKGQGPQETQYF. In DNA, the CDR3 is TGTGCCAGCAGCAAGGGGCAGGGGCCCCAAGAGACCCAGTACTTC.

J is TRBJ2-2 and V is TRBV19, with 11 bases matching TRBD1. Trimming removed 5 bases from V and 7 bases from J; junction bases left unmatched: 0. The CDR3 is 13 residues long. CDR1 LNHDA and CDR2 SQIVND come from the germline V gene (reference sequence). CDR3 sequence: CASSGTGGGELFF. DNA for the CDR3: TGTGCCAGTAGTGGGACAGGGGGCGGGGAGCTGTTTTTT.

The chain combines TRBV3-1 (or the pseudogene TRBV3-2) with TRBJ1-6; 10 bases fit TRBD1. The CDR3 has 16 amino acids. V lost 6 bases and J lost 9; bases outside the gene matches: 11. Germline V gene sequence: CDR1 LGHDT, CDR2 YNNKEL (reference sequence). CDR3 loop: CASSQLPTGGLSPLHF. The CDR3 DNA is TGTGCCAGCAGTCAACTCCCGACAGGGGGCCTTTCACCCCTCCACTTT.

This chain links TRBV30 with TRBJ1-4; TRBD1 aligns across 8 bases. The CDR3 is 15 amino acids. The V gene end was trimmed by 2 bases and the J gene end by 6 bases; junction bases not matched to a gene: 8. Germline V gene data show CDR1 as GTSNPN and CDR2 as SVGIG (reference sequence). The CDR3 here is CAWSSLDRDDEKLFF. In DNA, the CDR3 is TGTGCCTGGAGTTCTTTGGACAGGGATGATGAAAAACTGTTTTTT.

The rearrangement uses TRBV27 and TRBJ2-5, with 8 bases fitting TRBD2. The CDR3 runs 14 residues. Germline V CDR1 and CDR2: MNHEY, SMNVEV (reference sequence). The V and J ends lost 4 bases and 5 bases, in that order; junction bases with no gene match: 6. For the CDR3, the DNA is TGTGCCAGCAGTTGGACTAGCAGACAGGAGACCCAGTACTTC. Amino acid sequence: CASSWTSRQETQYF.

This clone was seen once. The CDR3 region is CSVDGQIPEAFF. The CDR3 DNA follows: TGCAGCGTTGATGGGCAGATCCCTGAAGCTTTCTTT. J is TRBJ1-1 and V is TRBV29-1; no clear D gene. The germline gives CDR1 SQVTM, CDR2 ANQGSEA. The CDR3 consists of 12 residues. Trimming stripped 3 bases from V and 6 bases from J, with 11 bases between.

The chain employs TRBV6-5 and TRBJ1-3; D call uncertain. Trimming took 0 bases from V and 2 from J, leaving 11 bases between them. This CDR3 has 16 residues. Germline V gene lookup returns CDR1 MNHEY and CDR2 SVGAGI. The CDR3 DNA is TGTGCCAGCAGTTACTCCTATCGGGAGGCTGGAAACACCATATATTTT. It encodes CASSYSYREAGNTIYF.

The chain employs TRBV19 and TRBJ2-2; 9 positions agree with TRBD2. J lost 1 base, V lost 7 bases, and 10 bases had no gene match. CDR3 length: 17 residues. Germline values: CDR1 LNHDA, CDR2 SQIVND (reference sequence). CDR3 sequence reads: CASTTQASGVNTGELFF. The CDR3 coding sequence is TGTGCCAGTACTACTCAGGCTAGCGGGGTGAACACCGGGGAGCTGTTTTTT.

The sample holds one count of this clone. The V gene is TRBV5-1, the J gene TRBJ2-7; 9 nucleotides line up with TRBD1. The CDR3 consists of 15 residues. J gave up 4 bases and V 0 bases, and 5 bases lay outside the gene matches. From germline, CDR1 is SGHRS and CDR2 YFSETQ. The CDR3 protein is CASSLAPGQGYEQYF. The DNA for the CDR3 is TGCGCCAGCAGCTTGGCCCCGGGACAGGGATACGAGCAGTACTTC.

The gene calls are TRBV3-1 (or the pseudogene TRBV3-2) and TRBJ2-7, with a weak D call TRBD2 (6 bases). V was shortened by 3 bases and J by 6 bases, with 15 bases between the two germline ends. Looked up from germline, CDR1 is LGHDT and CDR2 is YNNKEL (reference sequence). This CDR3 has 14 amino acids. The CDR3 region is CASSHPGPSAEQYF. CDR3 sequence (DNA): TGTGCCAGCAGCCACCCCGGCCCTAGCGCCGAGCAGTACTTC.

The chain combines TRBV27 with TRBJ2-5; tentatively, D is TRBD2 (6 bases). Germline CDR1 reads MNHEY; CDR2 reads SMNVEV (reference sequence). This CDR3 has 14 residues. Trimming removed 5 bases at V and 5 bases at J, with 15 bases between. Written as DNA, the CDR3 is TGTGCCAGCAGTCTACAACCGGGACTGGAGACCCAGTACTTC. It encodes CASSLQPGLETQYF.

The rearrangement links TRBV4-3 to TRBJ2-1, with D possibly being TRBD2 (6 bases). Germline lookup yields CDR1 LGHNA and CDR2 YSLEER. The CDR3 runs 15 residues. Trimming removed 1 base from V and 5 bases from J, with 12 bases in between. Written as DNA, the CDR3 is TGCGCCAGCAGCCAAGTTTCTAGCGAGAACAATGAGCAGTTCTTC. Its translation: CASSQVSSENNEQFF.

The CDR3 sequence: CASSYTRDRVAEQYF. CDR3 bases: TGTGCCAGCAGTTACACCCGGGACAGGGTGGCCGAGCAGTACTTC. The rearrangement uses TRBV6-6 and TRBJ2-7, with 9 bases aligning to TRBD1. The CDR3 spans 15 residues. With 2 bases clipped from V and 6 bases from J, the junction kept 8 bases outside the gene matches. Germline loops: CDR1 MNHNY, CDR2 SVGAGI (reference sequence).

This chain joins TRBV18 and TRBJ1-1, with D possibly matching TRBD1 (5 bases). CDR3 length: 14 amino acids. The V end was cut by 3 bases, the J end by 6 bases, with 14 bases between. In germline, CDR1 is KGHSH, CDR2 LQKENI. The CDR3 nucleotides are TGTGCCAGCTCACCTTATGGGGGACTGGCTGAAGCTTTCTTT. This sequence encodes CASSPYGGLAEAFF.